Each of the 32 T cell receptor beta chains below was sequenced from the same sample in a study of blood T cell repertoires in COVID-19. TCRdb's copy holds only in-frame clones and misses some; the assay was immunoSEQ multiplex PCR. This sample carries approximately 130,000 clones, around 76% of them seen once, and the ten largest clones take under 14%. The sequenced sample was peripheral blood. All receptors derive from a human donor in a cohort sampled during active COVID-19.

The chain combines TRBV18 with TRBJ2-7; 12 positions agree with TRBD2. J lost 4 bases, V lost 6 bases, and 4 bases had no gene match. Germline V CDR1 and CDR2: KGHSH, LQKENI. There are 14 residues in the CDR3. The CDR3 spells CASSPSGGAYEQYF. CDR3 bases: TGTGCCAGCTCCCCTAGCGGGGGGGCGTACGAGCAGTACTTC.

The chain joins TRBV19 to TRBJ1-2, with D unresolved. V was cut by 8 bases and J by 6 bases, with 16 bases left in between. Germline-derived CDR1 and CDR2 are LNHDA and SQIVND (reference sequence). The CDR3 spans 13 residues. The CDR3 DNA reads TGTGCCAGTTCCCCAAGGCGGGGAAATGGCTACACCTTC. It translates to CASSPRRGNGYTF.

The genes are TRBV18 and TRBJ1-2; 8 bases match TRBD1. J lost 2 bases, V lost 1 base, and 15 bases had no gene match. The germline CDR1 and CDR2 sequences are KGHSH and LQKENI. This CDR3 is built from 19 residues. CDR3 DNA sequence: TGTGCCAGCTCACCACAACGGACAGGGCCGCGACAAGAGAACTATGGCTACACCTTC. Encoded protein: CASSPQRTGPRQENYGYTF.

CDR3 nucleotide sequence: TGTGCCAGCAGTTACTCGAGCGGCAGGGGGAGAGACGAGCAGTACTTC. Protein sequence: CASSYSSGRGRDEQYF. This chain connects TRBV6-5 to TRBJ2-7; 7 bases agree with TRBD1. Trimming cost V 0 bases and J 5 bases; bases outside gene matches: 10. Per germline, CDR1 MNHEY and CDR2 SVGAGI. The CDR3 is 16 amino acids.

The chain uses TRBV6-1 and TRBJ1-6, with D possibly matching TRBD1 (6 bases). V dropped 4 bases and J dropped 7 bases, with 17 bases sitting between them. The CDR3 runs 16 residues. Germline CDR1 reads MNHNS; CDR2 reads SASEGT. CDR3 bases: TGTGCCAGCAGTGGGCCTTACAGGGTGGGGAATTCACCCCTCCACTTT. This sequence encodes CASSGPYRVGNSPLHF.

CDR3 sequence reads: CASSLGDYGYTF. The CDR3 nucleotides are TGTGCCAGCAGCCTGGGAGACTATGGCTACACCTTC. The J gene is TRBJ1-2, the V gene TRBV3-1 (or the pseudogene TRBV3-2), with D unclear. The CDR3 has 12 amino acids. CDR1 LGHDT and CDR2 YNNKEL come from the germline V gene (reference sequence). V was pared by 4 bases and J by 3 bases, with 6 bases between.

The CDR3 DNA follows: TGCGCCAGCAGCCAAGATAGATGGCAGGGGACCTATGGCTACACCTTC. Translation: CASSQDRWQGTYGYTF. The chain uses TRBV4-1 and TRBJ1-2; tentative D call: TRBD1 (6 bases). The CDR3 is made up of 16 amino acids. With 0 bases removed from V and 4 bases from J, the gap between germline ends came to 15 bases. CDR1 is MGHRA and CDR2 is YSYEKL in the germline V gene.

The chain carries TRBV18 and TRBJ2-7; 7 bases align to TRBD1. The CDR3 is 14 residues long. Trimming removed 1 base from V and 0 bases from J; junction bases left unmatched: 0. Germline CDR1 and CDR2: KGHSH and LQKENI. CDR3 in DNA: TGTGCCAGCTCACCACAGGGGGCCTCCTACGAGCAGTACTTC. Its translation is CASSPQGASYEQYF.

This clone showed up just once. The rearrangement uses TRBV28 and TRBJ1-3; 8 bases fit TRBD1. Germline V lookup: CDR1 MDHEN, CDR2 SYDVKM. The CDR3 runs 16 residues. The ends lost 4 bases at V and 4 bases at J; junction bases unmatched: 9. Here the CDR3 reads CASSSSRTGSGNTIYF. CDR3 coding DNA: TGTGCCAGCAGTTCCTCCCGGACAGGGTCGGGAAACACCATATATTTT.

The chain couples TRBV2 to TRBJ2-7, with 8 nucleotides matching TRBD2. Germline V gene data show CDR1 as SNHLY and CDR2 as FYNNEI. The CDR3 is made up of 14 amino acids. V trimming: 7 bases; J trimming: 3 bases; junction bases outside the gene matches: 8. In DNA, the CDR3 is TGTGCCAGCACGAGTGGCGGGGGGAACTACGAGCAGTACTTC. Translated, it gives CASTSGGGNYEQYF.

The chain carries TRBV27 and TRBJ2-3, with D perhaps matching TRBD1 (6 bases). CDR1 and CDR2 from the germline V gene are MNHEY and SMNVEV (reference sequence). This CDR3 has 15 residues. The V end lost 5 bases, the J end lost 6 bases, and 18 bases lay between the germline ends. The CDR3 region has the DNA TGTGCCAGCAGTGAAATGGGGGCCTGGGAGGATACGCAGTATTTT. This sequence encodes CASSEMGAWEDTQYF.

This chain connects TRBV4-1 to TRBJ2-7; D is uncertain. This CDR3 is 15 amino acids long. The germline V gene has CDR1 MGHRA and CDR2 YSYEKL. The ends were cut back, 1 base at V and 3 bases at J, with 13 bases in the middle. The CDR3 nucleotides are TGCGCCAGCAGCCAAGGAACTCGGAGTGGCTACGAGCAGTACTTC. This translates into CASSQGTRSGYEQYF.

The chain carries TRBV7-8 and TRBJ1-2; perhaps TRBD1 as D (6 bases). The CDR3 extends over 14 amino acids. V was shortened by 5 bases and J by 6 bases, with 16 bases between the two germline ends. Germline V gives CDR1 SGHVS, CDR2 FQNEAQ. The CDR3 region has the DNA TGTGCCAGCAGCGCAACAGGGTTGGAGGATGGCTACACCTTC. Encoded protein: CASSATGLEDGYTF.

In its sample, this clone was seen a few times. This chain links TRBV6-5 with TRBJ2-6; maybe TRBD1 (6 bases). This CDR3 has 15 residues. The ends were cut back, 6 bases at V and 0 bases at J, with 9 bases in the middle. Germline assignment: CDR1 MNHEY and CDR2 SVGAGI. DNA of the CDR3: TGTGCCAGCAGGTTAGGGGGCTCTGGGGCCAACGTCCTGACTTTC. This codes for CASRLGGSGANVLTF.

This chain joins TRBV2 and TRBJ1-1, with 9 nucleotides matching TRBD1. V gave up 6 bases and J gave up 5 bases; unmatched junction bases: 7. The CDR3 loop spans 14 amino acids. Germline values: CDR1 SNHLY, CDR2 FYNNEI. In DNA form, the CDR3 reads TGTGCCAGCAGGAGGACAGGGGAAGGGACTGAAGCTTTCTTT. Translation: CASRRTGEGTEAFF.

This clone showed up just once. The rearrangement uses TRBV28 and TRBJ1-2; D perhaps matches TRBD1 (6 bases). Germline V gene lookup returns CDR1 MDHEN and CDR2 SYDVKM. V was trimmed by 8 bases and J by 3 bases, leaving 16 bases between them. The CDR3 extends over 14 amino acids. The DNA of the CDR3 is TGTGCCAGCGCAAATGGGGGCGGGTACTATGGCTACACCTTC. Amino acids: CASANGGGYYGYTF.

The genes are TRBV6-6 and TRBJ1-5; possibly TRBD1 for D (5 bases). Germline CDR1 reads MNHNY; CDR2 reads SVGAGI (reference sequence). Trimming cost V 0 bases and J 7 bases, with 7 bases left between them. This CDR3 spans 13 amino acids. Here the CDR3 reads CASSYSGVQPQHF. The CDR3 DNA sequence: TGTGCCAGCAGTTACTCAGGGGTGCAGCCCCAGCATTTT.

The rearrangement uses TRBV6-5 and TRBJ2-2; 8 bases match TRBD2. This CDR3 is 16 amino acids long. The germline gives CDR1 MNHEY, CDR2 SVGAGI. With 3 bases clipped from V and 2 bases from J, the junction kept 5 bases outside the gene matches. CDR3 in DNA: TGTGCCAGCAGTTATCGGGGGGGCCTTAACACCGGGGAGCTGTTTTTT. Its translation: CASSYRGGLNTGELFF.

Concerning this clone itself: The junction does not match germline at one end; this may be a read error. V and J are TRBV11-2 and TRBJ1-2, with a weak D call TRBD1 (5 bases). Germline CDR1 reads SGHAT; CDR2 reads FQNNGV. CDR3 length equals 14 residues. The CDR3 DNA sequence: TGTGCCAGCAGCCTAGAACGACAGTCCTATGGCTACACCTTC. Translated, it gives CASSLERQSYGYTF.

The table lists this clone with a count of one. The chain combines TRBV2 with TRBJ2-7, with D maybe TRBD2 (6 bases). The germline CDR1 and CDR2 sequences are SNHLY and FYNNEI. The germline V and J ends were trimmed by 8 bases and 2 bases, with 16 bases remaining between them. CDR3 size: 14 residues. The CDR3 sequence is CASVEGLPAYEQYF. The CDR3 coding sequence is TGTGCCAGCGTGGAGGGCTTACCAGCCTACGAGCAGTACTTC. The full variable domain, in which reference TRBV2 and TRBJ2-7 provide the parts outside the CDR3, is EPEVTQTPSHQVTQMGQEVILRCVPISNHLYFYWYRQILGQKVEFLVSFYNNEISEKSEIFDDQFSVERPDGSNFTLKIRSTKLEDSAMYFCASVEGLPAYEQYFGPGTRLTVT.

V is TRBV6-5 and J is TRBJ2-7; D possibly corresponds to TRBD1 (6 bases). Germline V gene sequence: CDR1 MNHEY, CDR2 SVGAGI. The CDR3 totals 16 residues. Trimming cost V 4 bases and J 4 bases, with 20 bases left between them. The CDR3 coding sequence is TGTGCCAGCAGTTCGCGGACAGCAGAGCTTCCGTACGAGCAGTACTTC. It yields the protein CASSSRTAELPYEQYF.

This chain joins TRBV12-3 or TRBV12-4 and TRBJ2-3; possibly TRBD2 for D (6 bases). This CDR3 is built from 12 residues. V shed 8 bases and J shed 1 base, with 7 bases lying between them. The CDR3 region is CASRRGTDTQYF. The CDR3 coding sequence is TGTGCCAGCCGGAGGGGCACAGATACGCAGTATTTT.

V is TRBV5-1 and J is TRBJ2-2; the D is unclear. Trimming shortened V by 4 bases and J by 4 bases, and 26 bases separated the two germline ends. Per the germline V gene, CDR1 is SGHRS and CDR2 is YFSETQ. This CDR3 comprises 19 residues. The CDR3 spells CASSPNRGFSTQLTGELFF. The CDR3, as DNA: TGCGCCAGCAGCCCCAACCGCGGTTTTTCCACTCAACTCACCGGGGAGCTGTTTTTT.

Many counts were recorded for this clone. The chain carries TRBV4-2 and TRBJ1-6, with TRBD1 identical over 8 bases. The V gene's germline CDR1 is LGHNA and CDR2 YNFKEQ. The V gene end was trimmed by 5 bases and the J gene end by 5 bases; junction bases not matched to a gene: 11. The CDR3 sequence is 17 residues long. The CDR3 region has the DNA TGTGCCAGCAGCGACACCCTCCAGGGGGCAGATAATTCACCCCTCCACTTT. It translates to CASSDTLQGADNSPLHF.

This clone was picked up one time. J is TRBJ2-6 and V is TRBV10-3; 8 bases line up with TRBD2. V lost 8 bases to trimming and J lost 0 bases; unmatched junction nucleotides: 3. In germline, CDR1 is ENHRY, CDR2 SYGVKD. The CDR3 has 15 residues. The CDR3 region is CAIRGGDSGANVLTF. CDR3 DNA: TGTGCCATCCGGGGGGGGGACTCTGGGGCCAACGTCCTGACTTTC.

The chain couples TRBV5-1 to TRBJ1-1; D unclear. Germline V gene lookup returns CDR1 SGHRS and CDR2 YFSETQ. The CDR3 extends over 14 amino acids. Between the trimmed V and J ends, which lost 0 bases and 6 bases, there was a span of 12 bases. The CDR3 region is CASSLVRGGAEAFF. CDR3 nucleotide sequence: TGCGCCAGCAGCTTGGTGCGGGGTGGGGCTGAAGCTTTCTTT.

The chain recombines TRBV6-1 with TRBJ1-2; no clear D. The CDR3 sequence is 17 residues long. Germline loops: CDR1 MNHNS, CDR2 SASEGT. V was clipped by 2 bases and J by 7 bases, with 23 bases between them. In DNA form, the CDR3 reads TGTGCCAGCAGTGAATTGGGGATGTGGAGGTCGGGCGTTGGCTACACCTTC. It is translated as CASSELGMWRSGVGYTF.

This clone was seen a single time. V and J are TRBV13 and TRBJ2-2, with TRBD2 matching over 11 bases. The CDR3 loop spans 16 amino acids. Germline V gene lookup returns CDR1 PRHDT and CDR2 FYEKMQ (reference sequence). With V trimmed by 3 bases and J by 4 bases, 4 bases remained unmatched. This CDR3 reads CASSFLAGGFTGELFF. The CDR3 DNA reads TGTGCCAGCAGCTTTCTAGCGGGGGGATTCACCGGGGAGCTGTTTTTT.

This sequence joins TRBV19 and TRBJ1-4, with D possibly TRBD1 on 5 matching bases. Germline V gene data show CDR1 as LNHDA and CDR2 as SQIVND (reference sequence). The CDR3 covers 15 residues. V was shortened by 7 bases and J by 7 bases, with 19 bases between the two germline ends. CDR3 bases: TGTGCCAGTAAAAATACGGGGACTGGGGGTGAAAAACTGTTTTTT. Translating it yields CASKNTGTGGEKLFF. The full variable domain, its missing parts supplied by reference TRBV19 and TRBJ1-4, is DGGITQSPKYLFRKEGQNVTLSCEQNLNHDAMYWYRQDPGQGLRLIYYSQIVNDFQKGDIAEGYSVSREKKESFPLTVTSAQKNPTAFYLCASKNTGTGGEKLFFGSGTQLSVL.

On this clone: Other DNA sequences in the same sample also yield this CDR3. The chain has TRBV27 and TRBJ2-5; D unresolved. The CDR3 is 11 amino acids. From germline, CDR1 is MNHEY and CDR2 SMNVEV (reference sequence). Trimming left V 6 bases short and J 4 bases short, with 6 bases between. CDR3 loop: CASSFRETQYF. CDR3 bases: TGTGCCAGCAGCTTCAGAGAGACCCAGTACTTC.

The rearrangement joins TRBV30 to TRBJ2-1, with 11 bases lining up with TRBD2. V lost 4 bases and J lost 8; bases outside the gene matches: 16. Germline CDR1 reads GTSNPN; CDR2 reads SVGIG (reference sequence). The CDR3 covers 17 residues. Written as DNA, the CDR3 is TGTGCCTGGATTTCGGGTACCCTAGCGGGGGGCGGAGATGAGCAGTTCTTC. Its protein is CAWISGTLAGGGDEQFF.

The rearrangement links TRBV6-6 to TRBJ1-5, with D possibly TRBD1 on 5 matching bases. The CDR3 is 15 residues long. Trimming left V 4 bases short and J 0 bases short, with 10 bases between. Germline CDR1 and CDR2: MNHNY and SVGAGI (reference sequence). CDR3 sequence (DNA): TGTGCCAGCAGTTTTCAGACAGATAGCAATCAGCCCCAGCATTTT. Its translation is CASSFQTDSNQPQHF.